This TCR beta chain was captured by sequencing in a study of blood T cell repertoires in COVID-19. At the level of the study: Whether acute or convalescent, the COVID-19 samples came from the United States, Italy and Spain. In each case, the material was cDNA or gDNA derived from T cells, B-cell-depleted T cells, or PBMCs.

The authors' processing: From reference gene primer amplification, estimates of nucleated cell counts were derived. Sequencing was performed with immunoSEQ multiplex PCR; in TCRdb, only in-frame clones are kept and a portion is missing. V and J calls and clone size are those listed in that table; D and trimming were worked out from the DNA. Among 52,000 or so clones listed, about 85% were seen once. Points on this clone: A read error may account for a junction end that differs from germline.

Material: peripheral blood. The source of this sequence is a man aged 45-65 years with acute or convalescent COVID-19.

DNA for the CDR3: TGCAGCTTTGAAGGTAAAGGGGGTCGCACAGATACGCAGTATTTT. This translates into CSFEGKGGRTDTQYF. The genes are TRBV29-1 and TRBJ2-3, with D maybe TRBD1 (6 bases). This CDR3 comprises 15 residues. Germline V gives CDR1 SQVTM, CDR2 ANQGSEA.